This T cell receptor beta chain emerged from a study of beta chain features in type 1 diabetes. Study summary: No age, gender or cell yield differences were seen between patients and healthy donors.

As for this clone: Its specificity is unknown.

Sorting based on CD45RO/CCR7/CD25/CD127/CD95/CD27 separated CD4+ naive, central memory, regulatory and stem cell-like memory cells. Purity of each sorted population was above 95%. Whole-study findings and limits: Patients with Type 1 diabetes showed moderately but significantly shorter TCRB CDR3s in all four CD4+ subsets. For cells with high TCR expression, cDNA sequencing could yield over-representation.

The authors reverse transcribed all of the isolated RNA, so sequencing captured expressed TCRB transcripts. Sequencing was performed with immunoSEQ multiplex PCR; in TCRdb, only in-frame clones are kept and a portion is missing. The profile shows about 150,000 clones, approximately 7.8% of them singletons. Germline V lookup: CDR1 MNHEY, CDR2 SVGAGI. CDR3 length: 14 amino acids. Trimming pared 5 bases from V and 5 bases from J, leaving 12 bases between. This sequence originates from a woman aged 40-49 years with type 1 diabetes. V and J are TRBV6-5 and TRBJ1-4; D ambiguous. Input material: central memory CD4+ T cells from blood. The CDR3 DNA reads TGTGCCAGCAGTCCTAGAAGGAGGAATGAAAAACTGTTTTTT. Translated, it gives CASSPRRRNEKLFF.